This T cell receptor (beta chain) derives from a study of blood T cell repertoires in COVID-19. Overall study: T cells, B-cell-depleted T cells, or PBMCs provided the cDNA or gDNA that served as material.

Per the study methods: Counts of nucleated cells, estimated from reference gene primer amplification, were obtained. The method was immunoSEQ multiplex PCR; TCRdb's version includes in-frame clones alone and lacks a portion of them. V and J calls plus clone size are reproduced from that table; the DNA served to infer D and trimming. The table includes some 170,000 clones, 70% to 80% detected once. The clonotype was recovered from a woman in her 50s with active or convalescent COVID-19. The sequencing sample was made of peripheral blood.

The chain's CDR3 is CASSLSAGSSAFF. CDR3 nucleotides: TGTGCCAGCAGTTTATCGGCAGGGTCATCGGCTTTCTTT. The genes are TRBV12-3 or TRBV12-4 and TRBJ1-1, with D possibly TRBD1 on 5 matching bases. Trimming removed 2 bases at V and 11 bases at J, with 15 bases between. The CDR3 has 13 residues.